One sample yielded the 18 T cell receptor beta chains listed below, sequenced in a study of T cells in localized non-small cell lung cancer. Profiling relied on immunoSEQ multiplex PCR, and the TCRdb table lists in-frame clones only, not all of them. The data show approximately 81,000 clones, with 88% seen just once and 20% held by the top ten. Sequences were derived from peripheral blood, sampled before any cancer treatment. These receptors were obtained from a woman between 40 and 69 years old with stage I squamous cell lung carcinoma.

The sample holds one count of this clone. The CDR3 nucleotides are TGTGCCAGCGTGGGGCAGGGGCGAAATGGCTACACCTTC. Its translation is CASVGQGRNGYTF. The genes are TRBV7-9 and TRBJ1-2; a possible D gene is TRBD1 (6 bases). The CDR3 spans 13 residues. V was trimmed by 8 bases and J by 6 bases, leaving 16 bases between them. In germline, CDR1 is SEHNR, CDR2 FQNEAQ (reference sequence).

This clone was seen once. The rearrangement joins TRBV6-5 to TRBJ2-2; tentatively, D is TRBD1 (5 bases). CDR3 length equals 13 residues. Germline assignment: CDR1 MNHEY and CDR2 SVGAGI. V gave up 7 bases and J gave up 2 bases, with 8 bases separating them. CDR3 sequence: CASKDTNTGELFF. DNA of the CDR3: TGTGCCAGCAAGGACACAAACACCGGGGAGCTGTTTTTT.

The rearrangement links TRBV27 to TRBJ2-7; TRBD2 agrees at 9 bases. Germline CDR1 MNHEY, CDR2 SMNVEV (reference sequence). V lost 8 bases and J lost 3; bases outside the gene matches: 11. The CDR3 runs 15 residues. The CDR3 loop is CASGGAGGRNYEQYF. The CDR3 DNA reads TGTGCCAGCGGCGGAGCGGGGGGCCGAAACTACGAGCAGTACTTC.

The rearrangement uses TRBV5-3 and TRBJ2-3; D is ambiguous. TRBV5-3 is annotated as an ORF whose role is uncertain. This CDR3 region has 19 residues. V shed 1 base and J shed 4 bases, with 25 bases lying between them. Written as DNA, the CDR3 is TGTGCCAGAAGCTTGAAAGACTCAGCGAAGTCTTATTACCCAGATACGCAGTATTTT. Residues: CARSLKDSAKSYYPDTQYF.

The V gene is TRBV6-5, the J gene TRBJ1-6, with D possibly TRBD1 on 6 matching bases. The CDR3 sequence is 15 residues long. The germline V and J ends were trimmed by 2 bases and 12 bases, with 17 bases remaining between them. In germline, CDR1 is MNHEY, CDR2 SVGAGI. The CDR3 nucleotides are TGTGCCAGCAGTTACCGGGCAGGCCAAGGGGGACCCCTCCACTTT. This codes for CASSYRAGQGGPLHF.

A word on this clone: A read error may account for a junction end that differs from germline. As DNA, the CDR3 is TGTGCTAGCAGCCTTACTCCTCTGGCCGATACGCAGTATTTT. This encodes CASSLTPLADTQYF. The chain recombines TRBV7-7 with TRBJ2-3; D is uncertain. Germline CDR1 SSHAT, CDR2 FNYEAQ (reference sequence). The CDR3 extends over 14 amino acids.

The chain's CDR3 is CASSFVGTGNEQYF. CDR3 DNA: TGTGCCAGCAGCTTCGTCGGGACAGGGAACGAGCAGTACTTC. This chain uses TRBV5-6 with TRBJ2-7; 9 bases are a match to TRBD1. Germline assignment: CDR1 SGHDT and CDR2 YYEEEE. V trimming: 2 bases; J trimming: 5 bases; junction bases outside the gene matches: 5. This CDR3 is built from 14 residues.

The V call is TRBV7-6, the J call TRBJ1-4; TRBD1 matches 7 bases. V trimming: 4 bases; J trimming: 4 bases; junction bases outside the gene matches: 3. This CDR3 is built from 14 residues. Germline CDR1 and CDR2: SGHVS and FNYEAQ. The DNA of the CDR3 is TGTGCCAGCAGCTCCGGGACAGTTAATGAAAAACTGTTTTTT. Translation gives CASSSGTVNEKLFF.

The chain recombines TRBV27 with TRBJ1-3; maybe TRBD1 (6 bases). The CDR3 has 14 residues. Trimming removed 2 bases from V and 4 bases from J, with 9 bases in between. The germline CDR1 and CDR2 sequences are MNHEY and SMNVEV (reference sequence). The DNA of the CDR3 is TGTGCCAGCAGTTTACAGGGGCCCGGAAACACCATATATTTT. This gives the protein CASSLQGPGNTIYF.

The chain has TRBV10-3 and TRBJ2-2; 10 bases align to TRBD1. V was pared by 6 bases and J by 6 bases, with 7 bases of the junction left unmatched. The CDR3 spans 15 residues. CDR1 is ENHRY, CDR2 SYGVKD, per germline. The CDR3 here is CAIRPGQGNAGELFF. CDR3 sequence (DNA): TGTGCCATCAGGCCGGGACAGGGGAATGCCGGGGAGCTGTTTTTT.

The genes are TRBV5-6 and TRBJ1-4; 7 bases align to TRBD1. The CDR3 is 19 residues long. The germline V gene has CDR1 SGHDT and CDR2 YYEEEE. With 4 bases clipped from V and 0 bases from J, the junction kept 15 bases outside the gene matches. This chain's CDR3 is CASSAGQFYPTSTNEKLFF. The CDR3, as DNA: TGTGCCAGCAGCGCGGGACAGTTCTATCCTACTTCAACTAATGAAAAACTGTTTTTT.

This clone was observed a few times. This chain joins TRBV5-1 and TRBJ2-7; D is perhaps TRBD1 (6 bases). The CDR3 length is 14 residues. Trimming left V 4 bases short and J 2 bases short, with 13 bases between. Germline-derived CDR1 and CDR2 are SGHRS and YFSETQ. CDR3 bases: TGCGCCAGCAGCCCGACAGGCCAAGCCTACGAGCAGTACTTC. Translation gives CASSPTGQAYEQYF.

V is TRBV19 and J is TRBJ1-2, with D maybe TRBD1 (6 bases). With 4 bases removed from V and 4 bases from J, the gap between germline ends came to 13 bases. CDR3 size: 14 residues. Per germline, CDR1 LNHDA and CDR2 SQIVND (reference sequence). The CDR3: CASSTSDSFYGYTF. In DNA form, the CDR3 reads TGTGCCAGTAGTACCTCGGACAGCTTCTATGGCTACACCTTC.

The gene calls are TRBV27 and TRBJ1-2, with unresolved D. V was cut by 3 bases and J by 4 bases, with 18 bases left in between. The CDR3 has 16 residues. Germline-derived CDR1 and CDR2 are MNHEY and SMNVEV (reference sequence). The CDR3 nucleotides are TGTGCCAGCAGTTTGGGTATGATGTCAAACTTCTATGGCTACACCTTC. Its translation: CASSLGMMSNFYGYTF.

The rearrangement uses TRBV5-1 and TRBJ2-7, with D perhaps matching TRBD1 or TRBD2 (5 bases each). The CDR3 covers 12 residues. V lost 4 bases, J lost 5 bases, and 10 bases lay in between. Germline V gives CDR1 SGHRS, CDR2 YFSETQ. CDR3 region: CASSEGRDEQYF. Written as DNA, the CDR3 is TGCGCCAGCAGCGAGGGACGCGACGAGCAGTACTTC.

In nucleotides, the CDR3 is TGTGCCTCCTGGACAGGGGACCGAATTGGCTACACCTTC. The encoded protein is CASWTGDRIGYTF. The chain is built from TRBV30 and TRBJ1-2; 9 bases align to TRBD1. V gave up 7 bases and J gave up 7 bases; unmatched junction bases: 10. The CDR3 totals 13 residues. Germline V CDR1 and CDR2: GTSNPN, SVGIG (reference sequence).

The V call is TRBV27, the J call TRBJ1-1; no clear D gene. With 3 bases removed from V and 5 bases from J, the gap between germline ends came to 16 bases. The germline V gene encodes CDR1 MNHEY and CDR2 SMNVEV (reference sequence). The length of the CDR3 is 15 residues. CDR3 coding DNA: TGTGCCAGCAGTTTGGGCAGGCTCCAAGGAACTGAAGCTTTCTTT. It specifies CASSLGRLQGTEAFF.

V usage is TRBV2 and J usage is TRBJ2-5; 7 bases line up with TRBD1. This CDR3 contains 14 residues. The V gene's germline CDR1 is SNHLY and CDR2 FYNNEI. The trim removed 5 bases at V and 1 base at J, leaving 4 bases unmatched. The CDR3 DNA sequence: TGTGCCAGCAGTAAACAGGGGACCCAAGAGACCCAGTACTTC. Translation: CASSKQGTQETQYF.